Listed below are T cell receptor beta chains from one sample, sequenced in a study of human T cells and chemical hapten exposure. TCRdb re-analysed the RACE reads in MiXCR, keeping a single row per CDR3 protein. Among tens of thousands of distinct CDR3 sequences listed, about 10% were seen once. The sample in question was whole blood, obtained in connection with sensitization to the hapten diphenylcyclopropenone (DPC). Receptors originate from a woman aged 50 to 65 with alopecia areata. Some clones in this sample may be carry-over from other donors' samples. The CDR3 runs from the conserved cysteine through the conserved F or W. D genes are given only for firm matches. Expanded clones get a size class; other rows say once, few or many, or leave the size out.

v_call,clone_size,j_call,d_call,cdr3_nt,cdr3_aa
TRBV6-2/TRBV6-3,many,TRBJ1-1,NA,TGTGCCAGCAGTTACTCACTCGGGACCCCACAGAGGGGAGCTTTCTTT,CASSYSLGTPQRGAFF
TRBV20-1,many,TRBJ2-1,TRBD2,TGCAGTGCAAGACTAGCGGGAGTAGGTGAGCAGTTCTTC,CSARLAGVGEQFF
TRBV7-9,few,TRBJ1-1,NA,TGTGCCAGCAGCCGGAATTTGAACACTGAAGCTTTCTTT,CASSRNLNTEAFF
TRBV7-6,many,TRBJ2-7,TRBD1,TGTGCCAGCAGCTTTGGGACAGCCTACGAGCAGTACTTC,CASSFGTAYEQYF
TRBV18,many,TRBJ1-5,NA,TGTGCCAGCTCAGGTGGGAGCAATCAGCCCCAGCATTTT,CASSGGSNQPQHF
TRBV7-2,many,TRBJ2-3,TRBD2,TGTGCCAGCAGCTCCCGCGGTCTAGCGGGGAGAAGCACAGATACGCAGTATTTT,CASSSRGLAGRSTDTQYF
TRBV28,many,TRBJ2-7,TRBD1,TGTGCCAGCAGACCTCTGGGACAGGGCCACGAGCAGTACTTC,CASRPLGQGHEQYF
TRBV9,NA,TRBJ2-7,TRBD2,TGTGCCAGCAGCCCGATCGGGACTAGCGCCTACGAGCAGTACTTC,CASSPIGTSAYEQYF
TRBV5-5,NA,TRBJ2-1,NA,TGTGCCAGCAGCATCGGGTCGAGCTCCTACAATGAGCAGTTCTTC,CASSIGSSSYNEQFF
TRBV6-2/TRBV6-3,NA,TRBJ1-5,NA,TGTGCCACCTCCTCAAATAGCAATCAGCCCCAGCATTTT,CATSSNSNQPQHF
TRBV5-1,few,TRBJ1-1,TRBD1,TGCGCCAGCAGGCGGGGGACAGAGAACACTGAAGCTTTCTTT,CASRRGTENTEAFF
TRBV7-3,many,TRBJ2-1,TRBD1,TGTGCCAGCAGCTTAATGGGGACAGGGGGCAGGTACAATGAGCAGTTCTTC,CASSLMGTGGRYNEQFF
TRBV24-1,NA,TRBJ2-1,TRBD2,TGTGCCACCAGTGACGACCAGATGACTAGCGGGAGCTGGAATGAGCAGTTCTTC,CATSDDQMTSGSWNEQFF
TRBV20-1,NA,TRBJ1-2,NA,TGCAAAATCCCTGAGGGGTCATCTCAATATGGCTACACCTTC,CKIPEGSSQYGYTF